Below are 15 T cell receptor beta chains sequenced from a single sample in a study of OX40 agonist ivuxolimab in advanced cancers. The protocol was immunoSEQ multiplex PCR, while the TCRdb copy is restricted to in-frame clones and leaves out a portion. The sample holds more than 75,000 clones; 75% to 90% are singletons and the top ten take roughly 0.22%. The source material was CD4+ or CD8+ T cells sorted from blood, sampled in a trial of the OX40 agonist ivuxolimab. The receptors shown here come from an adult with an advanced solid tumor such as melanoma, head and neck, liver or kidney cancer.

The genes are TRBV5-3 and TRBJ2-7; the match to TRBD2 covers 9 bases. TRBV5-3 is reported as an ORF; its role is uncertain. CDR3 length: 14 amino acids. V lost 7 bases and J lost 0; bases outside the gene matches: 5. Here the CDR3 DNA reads TGTGCCAGAGGAATAGCGGGGGACTCCTACGAGCAGTACTTC. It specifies CARGIAGDSYEQYF.

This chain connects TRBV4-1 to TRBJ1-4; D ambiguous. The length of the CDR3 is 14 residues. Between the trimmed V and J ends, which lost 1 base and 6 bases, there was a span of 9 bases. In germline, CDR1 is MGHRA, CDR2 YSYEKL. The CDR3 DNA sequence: TGCGCCAGCAGCCAAGCGGGGTCTGATGAAAAACTGTTTTTT. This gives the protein CASSQAGSDEKLFF.

CDR3 amino acids: CASSLDRGGNTIYF. CDR3 nucleotide sequence: TGTGCCAGCAGCTTAGACAGGGGCGGAAACACCATATATTTT. V usage is TRBV7-9 and J usage is TRBJ1-3; 7 bases match TRBD1. The CDR3 has 14 amino acids. V lost 1 base, J lost 4 bases, and 1 base stayed unmatched. From germline, CDR1 is SEHNR and CDR2 FQNEAQ (reference sequence).

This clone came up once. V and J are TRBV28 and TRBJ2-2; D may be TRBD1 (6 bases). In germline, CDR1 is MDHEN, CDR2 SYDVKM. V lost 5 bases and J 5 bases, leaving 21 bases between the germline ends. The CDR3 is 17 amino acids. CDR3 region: CASSASQGNFFTGELFF. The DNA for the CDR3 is TGTGCCAGCAGTGCATCACAGGGCAACTTCTTTACCGGGGAGCTGTTTTTT.

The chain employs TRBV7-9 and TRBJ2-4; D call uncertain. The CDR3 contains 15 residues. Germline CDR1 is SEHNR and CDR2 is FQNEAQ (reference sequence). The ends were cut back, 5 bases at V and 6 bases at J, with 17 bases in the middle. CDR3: CASSPPPRLGNIQYF. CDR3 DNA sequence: TGTGCCAGCAGCCCACCGCCCCGACTTGGAAACATTCAGTACTTC. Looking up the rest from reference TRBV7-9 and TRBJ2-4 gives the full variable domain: DTGVSQNPRHKITKRGQNVTFRCDPISEHNRLYWYRQTLGQGPEFLTYFQNEAQLEKSRLLSDRFSAERPKGSFSTLEIQRTEQGDSAMYLCASSPPPRLGNIQYFGAGTRLSVL.

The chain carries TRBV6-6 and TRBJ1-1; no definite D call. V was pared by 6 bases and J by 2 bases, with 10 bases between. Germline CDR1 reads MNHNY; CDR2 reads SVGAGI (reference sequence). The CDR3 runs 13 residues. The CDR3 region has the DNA TGTGCCAGCAGCTCTCAGGATAACACTGAAGCTTTCTTT. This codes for CASSSQDNTEAFF.

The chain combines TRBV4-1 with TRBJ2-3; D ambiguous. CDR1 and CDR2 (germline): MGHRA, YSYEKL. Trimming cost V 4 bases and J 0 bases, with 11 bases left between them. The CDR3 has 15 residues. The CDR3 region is CASSPKGTSTDTQYF. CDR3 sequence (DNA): TGCGCCAGCAGCCCAAAGGGTACTAGCACAGATACGCAGTATTTT.

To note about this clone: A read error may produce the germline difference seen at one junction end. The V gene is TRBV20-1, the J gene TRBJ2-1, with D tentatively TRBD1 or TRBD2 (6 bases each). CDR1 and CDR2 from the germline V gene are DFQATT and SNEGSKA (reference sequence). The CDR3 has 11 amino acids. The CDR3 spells CSPRGANEQFF. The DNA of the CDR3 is TGCAGTCCTAGGGGGGCCAATGAGCAGTTCTTC.

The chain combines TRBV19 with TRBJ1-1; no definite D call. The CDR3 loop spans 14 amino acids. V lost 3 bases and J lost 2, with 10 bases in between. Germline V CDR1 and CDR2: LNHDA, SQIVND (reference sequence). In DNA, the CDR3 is TGTGCCAGTAGTATGACGTGGGAAAACACTGAAGCTTTCTTT. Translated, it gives CASSMTWENTEAFF.

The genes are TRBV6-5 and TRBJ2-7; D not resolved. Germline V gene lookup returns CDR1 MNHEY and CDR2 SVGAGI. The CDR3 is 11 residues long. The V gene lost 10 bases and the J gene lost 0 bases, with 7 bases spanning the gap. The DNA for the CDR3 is TGTGCCACTAGGGACTCCTACGAGCAGTACGTC. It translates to CATRDSYEQYV.

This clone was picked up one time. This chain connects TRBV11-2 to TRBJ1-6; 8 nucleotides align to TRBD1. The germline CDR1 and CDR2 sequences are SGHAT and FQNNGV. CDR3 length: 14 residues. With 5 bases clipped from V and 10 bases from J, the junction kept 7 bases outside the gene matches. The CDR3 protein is CASSNGQGISPLHF. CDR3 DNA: TGTGCCAGCAGCAACGGACAGGGAATCTCACCCCTCCACTTT.

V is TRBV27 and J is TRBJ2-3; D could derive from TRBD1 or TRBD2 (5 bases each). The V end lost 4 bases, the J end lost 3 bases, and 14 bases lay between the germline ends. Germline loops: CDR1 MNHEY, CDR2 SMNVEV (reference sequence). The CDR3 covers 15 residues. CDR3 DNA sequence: TGTGCCAGCAGTTCTCCGGGACGGCATACAGATACGCAGTATTTT. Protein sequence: CASSSPGRHTDTQYF.

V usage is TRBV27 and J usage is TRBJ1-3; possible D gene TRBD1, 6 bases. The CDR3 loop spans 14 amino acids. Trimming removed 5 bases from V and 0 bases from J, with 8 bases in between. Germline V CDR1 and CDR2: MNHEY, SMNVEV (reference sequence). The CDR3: CASSQGTSGNTIYF. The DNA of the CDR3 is TGTGCCAGCAGTCAGGGGACCTCTGGAAACACCATATATTTT.

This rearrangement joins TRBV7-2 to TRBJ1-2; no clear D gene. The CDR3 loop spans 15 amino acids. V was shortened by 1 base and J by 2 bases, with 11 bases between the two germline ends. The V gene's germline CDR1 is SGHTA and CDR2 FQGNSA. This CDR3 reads CASSLVASLNYGYTF. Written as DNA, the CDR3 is TGTGCCAGCAGCTTAGTAGCCAGCCTAAACTATGGCTACACCTTC.

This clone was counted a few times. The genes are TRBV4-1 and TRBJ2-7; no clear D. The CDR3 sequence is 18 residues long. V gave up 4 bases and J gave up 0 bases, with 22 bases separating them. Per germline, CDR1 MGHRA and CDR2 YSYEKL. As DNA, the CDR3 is TGCGCCAGCAGCCCGGGCATACTACGCGCCGCTCCCTCCTACGAGCAGTACTTC. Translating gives CASSPGILRAAPSYEQYF.